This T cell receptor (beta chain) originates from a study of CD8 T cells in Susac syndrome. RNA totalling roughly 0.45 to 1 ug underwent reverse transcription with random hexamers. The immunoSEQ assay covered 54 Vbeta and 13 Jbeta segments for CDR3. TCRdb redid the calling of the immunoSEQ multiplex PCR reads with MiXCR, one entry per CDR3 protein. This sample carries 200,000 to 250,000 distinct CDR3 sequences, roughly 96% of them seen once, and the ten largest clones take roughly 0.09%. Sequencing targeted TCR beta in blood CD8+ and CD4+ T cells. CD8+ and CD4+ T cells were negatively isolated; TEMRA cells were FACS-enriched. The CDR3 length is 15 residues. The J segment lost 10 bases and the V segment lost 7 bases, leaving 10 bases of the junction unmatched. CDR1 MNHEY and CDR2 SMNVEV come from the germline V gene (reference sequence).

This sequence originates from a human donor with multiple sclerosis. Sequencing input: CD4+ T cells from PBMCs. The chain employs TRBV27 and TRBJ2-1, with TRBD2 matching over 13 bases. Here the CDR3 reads CASNKGLAGLGEQFF. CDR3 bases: TGTGCCAGCAACAAGGGACTAGCGGGATTGGGGGAGCAGTTCTTC.